This entry concerns a single TCR beta chain. This clone has only a few counts. Its antigen target is currently unknown. One base away there is no much larger clone; base qualities are not given. The CDR3 regions of human TCRbeta chains were subjected to immunosequencing. The authors' analysis ran thus. Repertoire TCRs were checked for matches against a reference library of SARS-CoV-2-specific TCRs that had been generated using the MIRA antigen-specificity platform. Breadth was defined as the fraction of unique TCRs that were SARS-CoV-2-associated. Depth was defined as the fraction of total T cells that were SARS-CoV-2-associated. Using the MIRA data, each spike-specific TCR was assigned both to the spike region to which the TCR was reactive and to a CD4 or CD8 class. Log10-transformed breadth and depth values were compared by one-way ANOVA with Sidak's multiple comparisons tests. Here the immuneACCESS table is served through TCRdb, limited to in-frame sequences with V and J called. Missing clones are a known gap in these copies; in checked studies unresolved V genes cover under half, and the rest lacks a known reason. V, J and clone size were drawn from that table, and D and trimming were deduced from the DNA. The sample records more than 70,000 clones, about nine tenths of which are singletons. The ten most abundant clones make up 3% to 3.5% of the sample.

This record belongs to a study of T cell responses to AZD1222 COVID-19 vaccine (dated by TCRdb to about 2021). For the study in its entirety: A total of over 230 trial participants underwent TCR sequencing, of whom 200 to 220 had received two doses of AZD1222 and roughly 26 had received two doses of the MenACWY control vaccine. Trial participants were enrolled by age into subgroups of 18-55, 56-69 and 70-plus years, and around 140, 26 and 57 TCR-sequenced participants, respectively, were included in these subgroups.

On the study overall, not on this receptor specifically: Most participants were white British and females outnumbered males, and the authors suggested that clonal diversity may have been underestimated. In the small 56-69-year group, the increase in depth fell short of significance, most likely because of low power. Because no day 14 peak-response samples were available, the repertoires could be characterized only after the peak T cell response. After two AZD1222 doses, spike-specific TCR breadth and depth were significantly higher than at day 0 and than in MenACWY recipients. CD4 TCRs associated with the vaccine covered the entire spike protein, and the dominant responses were in regions 160-218 and 743-854. Conclusions about previously exposed vaccinees are limited, since just 5 to 7 AZD1222 recipients were seropositive for SARS-CoV-2 at baseline. Nearly half of unique spike-specific TCRs reportedly recognized epitopes outside regions mutated in the B.1.351 and B.1.1.7 variants.

The sample's time point label, in plain terms: about 28 days (+/-7) after the second vaccine dose. AZD1222 recipients given second doses at about 4 weeks or at about 12 weeks were pooled, since spike-specific TCR depth and breadth were not found to differ between the two schedules. Samples from vaccinated people were obtained from the UK trials COV001 and COV002, which included a single-blind randomized controlled phase 2/3 trial of AZD1222 (ChAdOx1 nCoV-19) in healthy adults. Trial participant PBMC samples were collected at day 0 and day 28 after the second dose for TCRbeta chain sequencing. For CDR1 and CDR2, the germline V gene (reference sequence) lists DFQATT and SNEGSKA. The V and J ends are trimmed by 3 bases and 3 bases, leaving 15 bases between them. The CDR3 spans 14 residues, from the cysteine through the phenylalanine. Of all the DNA, just the CDR3 is kept, 42 bases in frame from base 1.

The sequenced sample was peripheral blood, obtained 28 days after the second AZD1222 dose. This clonotype originated in an adult who received the AZD1222 COVID-19 vaccine. The chain was built from TRBV20-1 and TRBJ2-7, with TRBD1 as a weak D call on 6 bases. The encoded CDR3 is CSASGQSFFYEQYF. The nucleotide sequence reads TGCAGTGCTAGTGGACAGAGCTTTTTCTACGAGCAGTACTTC.